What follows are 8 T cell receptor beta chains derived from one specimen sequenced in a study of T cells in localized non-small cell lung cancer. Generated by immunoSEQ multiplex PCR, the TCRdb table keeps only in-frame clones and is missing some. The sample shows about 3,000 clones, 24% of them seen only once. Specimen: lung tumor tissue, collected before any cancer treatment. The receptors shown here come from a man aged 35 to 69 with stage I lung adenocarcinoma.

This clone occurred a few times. CDR3 residues: CASSRSDRQTPTNEKLFF. For the CDR3, the DNA is TGTGCCAGTAGTCGTAGTGACAGACAAACTCCAACTAATGAAAAACTGTTTTTT. V and J are TRBV19 and TRBJ1-4; D might be TRBD1 (5 bases). The CDR3 has 18 residues. In germline, CDR1 is LNHDA, CDR2 SQIVND (reference sequence). The germline V and J ends were trimmed by 5 bases and 0 bases, with 19 bases remaining between them. The whole variable domain, filled in from reference TRBV19 and TRBJ1-4, reads DGGITQSPKYLFRKEGQNVTLSCEQNLNHDAMYWYRQDPGQGLRLIYYSQIVNDFQKGDIAEGYSVSREKKESFPLTVTSAQKNPTAFYLCASSRSDRQTPTNEKLFFGSGTQLSVL.

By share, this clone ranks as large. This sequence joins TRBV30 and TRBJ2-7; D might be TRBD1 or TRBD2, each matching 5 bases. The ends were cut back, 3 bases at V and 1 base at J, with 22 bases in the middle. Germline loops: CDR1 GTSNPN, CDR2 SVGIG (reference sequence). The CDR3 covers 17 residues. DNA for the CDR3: TGTGCCTGGAGGGGAGTAAGGTCGGGGACCCATTCCTACGAGCAGTACTTC. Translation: CAWRGVRSGTHSYEQYF.

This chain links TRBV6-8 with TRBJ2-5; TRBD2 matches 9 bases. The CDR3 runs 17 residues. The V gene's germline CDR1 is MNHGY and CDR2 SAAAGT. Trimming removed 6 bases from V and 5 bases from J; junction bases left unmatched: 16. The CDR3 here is CASSHPEWSSGSETQYF. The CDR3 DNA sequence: TGTGCCAGCAGCCATCCTGAGTGGAGTAGCGGGAGTGAGACCCAGTACTTC.

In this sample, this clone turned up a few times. The CDR3 reads CASSAAYYNEQFF. The CDR3 bases are TGTGCCAGCAGCGCCGCCTACTACAATGAGCAGTTCTTC. The J gene is TRBJ2-1, the V gene TRBV9; D not certain. Deletions cut 3 bases from V and 3 bases from J, with 7 bases between. The V gene's germline CDR1 is SGDLS and CDR2 YYNGEE. The CDR3 consists of 13 residues.

CDR3 loop: CASSALGSLNTGELFF. The CDR3 DNA is TGTGCCAGCAGCGCCTTAGGCTCCCTGAACACCGGGGAGCTGTTTTTT. This chain joins TRBV9 and TRBJ2-2; D is ambiguous. V was pared by 3 bases and J by 1 base, with 13 bases between. CDR1 is SGDLS and CDR2 is YYNGEE in the germline V gene. The CDR3 runs to 16 residues.

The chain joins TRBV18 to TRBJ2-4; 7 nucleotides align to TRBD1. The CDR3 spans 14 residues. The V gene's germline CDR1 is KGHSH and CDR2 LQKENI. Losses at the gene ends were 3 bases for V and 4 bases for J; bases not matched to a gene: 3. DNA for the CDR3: TGTGCCAGCTCACCCGGGACAGCAAAAAACATTCAGTACTTC. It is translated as CASSPGTAKNIQYF. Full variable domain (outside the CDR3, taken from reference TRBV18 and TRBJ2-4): NAGVMQNPRHLVRRRGQEARLRCSPMKGHSHVYWYRQLPEEGLKFMVYLQKENIIDESGMPKERFSAEFPKEGPSILRIQQVVRGDSAAYFCASSPGTAKNIQYFGAGTRLSVL.

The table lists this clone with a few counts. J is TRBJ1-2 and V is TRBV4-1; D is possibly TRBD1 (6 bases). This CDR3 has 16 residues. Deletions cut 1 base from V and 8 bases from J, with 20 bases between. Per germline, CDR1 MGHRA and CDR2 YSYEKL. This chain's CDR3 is CASSQAGPTGSKGYTF. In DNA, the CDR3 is TGCGCCAGCAGCCAAGCGGGTCCGACAGGATCTAAGGGCTACACCTTC.

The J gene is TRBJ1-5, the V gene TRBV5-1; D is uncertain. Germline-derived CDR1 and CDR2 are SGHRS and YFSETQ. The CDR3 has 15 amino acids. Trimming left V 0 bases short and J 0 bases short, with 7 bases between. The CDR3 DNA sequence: TGCGCCAGCAGCTTGGACGGCTATAGCAATCAGCCCCAGCATTTT. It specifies CASSLDGYSNQPQHF.